Given below is one T cell receptor (beta chain) in context. Antigen unknown. CDR1 MNHEY and CDR2 SMNVEV come from the germline V gene (reference sequence). After removal of 6 bases from V and 0 bases from J, the junction contained 5 bases not matched to a gene. The CDR3 contains 15 residues. TCRdb re-derived calls from the reads in MiXCR, one entry per CDR3 protein. Among some 920,000 distinct CDR3 sequences listed, 30% to 40% were seen once. These data are taken from a study of T cell repertoires in cytomegalovirus infection. About the research overall: Through public TCR beta signatures, both CMV infection and matching HLA type were indicated.

Study-wide points: CMV-specific HLA-C-restricted TCR beta clonotypes dominated the ex vivo response.

Material: cultured CD8+ T cells from PBMCs, obtained from culture after CMV antigen stimulation. This receptor was taken from a human donor in good health (CMV status not recorded). Some clones in this sample may be carry-over from other donors' samples. V and J are TRBV27 and TRBJ1-5, with 7 bases that match TRBD1. CDR3 loop: CASSWTGLSNQPQHF. Written as DNA, the CDR3 is TGTGCCAGCAGCTGGACAGGACTTAGCAATCAGCCCCAGCATTTT.